Below, 18 T cell receptor beta chains from the same sample are listed, as sequenced in a study of shared clonotypes between healthy human individuals. Assay: immunoSEQ multiplex PCR; the TCRdb copy retains only in-frame clones and omits some. The sample lists roughly 1,600,000 clones, approximately 98.5% occurring once. Sequencing used naive CD4+ T cells sorted from blood. The subset is: CD45RA+ positively selected. These TCRs come from a man between 25 and 39 years old in good health.

The chain uses TRBV19 and TRBJ2-3, with 7 positions matching TRBD2. V lost 3 bases, J lost 3 bases, and 9 bases stayed unmatched. There are 16 residues in the CDR3. The germline V gene encodes CDR1 LNHDA and CDR2 SQIVND (reference sequence). The CDR3 DNA follows: TGTGCCAGTAGTATGTGGAGGGAGGGCCCAACAGATACGCAGTATTTT. It yields the protein CASSMWREGPTDTQYF.

A single count supports this clone. The chain carries TRBV10-2 and TRBJ2-7; tentatively, D is TRBD1 or TRBD2 (5 bases each). Deletions cut 5 bases from V and 5 bases from J, with 7 bases between. The germline V gene encodes CDR1 WSHSY and CDR2 SAAADI. The CDR3 spans 11 residues. CDR3 sequence (DNA): TGCGCCAGCAGTAGGGGAGACGAGCAGTACTTC. It yields the protein CASSRGDEQYF.

This chain links TRBV27 with TRBJ1-4; D remains ambiguous. This CDR3 is built from 14 residues. Trimming took off 5 bases at V and 4 bases at J, with 11 bases between the two ends. Germline loops: CDR1 MNHEY, CDR2 SMNVEV (reference sequence). CDR3 residues: CASSRGRFNEKLFF. The CDR3 DNA reads as TGTGCCAGCAGTCGTGGCAGATTTAATGAAAAACTGTTTTTT.

The chain combines TRBV2 with TRBJ2-3; 7 bases are shared with TRBD2. The J segment lost 5 bases and the V segment lost 4 bases, leaving 6 bases of the junction unmatched. Germline loops: CDR1 SNHLY, CDR2 FYNNEI. The CDR3 contains 14 residues. CDR3 loop: CASSVSLAVDTQYF. In DNA, the CDR3 is TGTGCCAGCAGTGTCAGTCTAGCGGTAGATACGCAGTATTTT.

The genes are TRBV7-2 and TRBJ2-1, with D possibly matching TRBD1 (5 bases). This CDR3 contains 12 residues. V lost 8 bases to trimming and J lost 4 bases, with 9 bases between them. Germline CDR1 is SGHTA and CDR2 is FQGNSA. CDR3 sequence reads: CASGNRYNEQFF. CDR3 bases: TGTGCCAGCGGTAACAGGTACAATGAGCAGTTCTTC.

The V and J genes are TRBV27 and TRBJ2-2; 9 bases fit TRBD2. This CDR3 comprises 17 residues. Germline-derived CDR1 and CDR2 are MNHEY and SMNVEV (reference sequence). J was trimmed by 2 bases and V by 3 bases; bases with no gene match: 7. CDR3 DNA: TGTGCCAGCAGTTTGCGTCAGCGGGAGGTTAACACCGGGGAGCTGTTTTTT. Translated, it gives CASSLRQREVNTGELFF.

This chain connects TRBV10-2 to TRBJ1-2; D is unclear. The CDR3 length is 14 residues. V lost 2 bases, J lost 2 bases, and 9 bases lay in between. CDR1 is WSHSY, CDR2 SAAADI, per germline. The CDR3 coding sequence is TGCGCCAGCAGTGAGATCCTGGAAAACTATGGCTACACCTTC. The encoded protein is CASSEILENYGYTF.

The chain employs TRBV19 and TRBJ1-5; tentatively, D is TRBD1 (5 bases). There are 18 residues in the CDR3. Germline V gives CDR1 LNHDA, CDR2 SQIVND (reference sequence). The V end was cut by 9 bases, the J end by 1 base, with 25 bases between. In DNA, the CDR3 is TGTGCCAGCCTTTCCCCGGGACTCACAATGAAAAGCAATCAGCCCCAGCATTTT. This translates into CASLSPGLTMKSNQPQHF.

This chain connects TRBV21-1 to TRBJ1-4. TRBV21-1 is a documented pseudogene. The CDR3 is made up of 16 amino acids. As DNA, the CDR3 is TGTGCCAGCAGCAAAGTTTCTGGGGGAACTAATGAAAAACTGTTTTTT. Protein product: CASSKVSGGTNEKLFF.

This sequence joins TRBV7-2 and TRBJ1-4, with D possibly matching TRBD1 (6 bases). The germline V gene has CDR1 SGHTA and CDR2 FQGNSA. V was shortened by 4 bases and J by 6 bases, with 15 bases between the two germline ends. This CDR3 is built from 15 residues. The CDR3 sequence: CASSSNTGRYEKLFF. CDR3 bases: TGTGCCAGCAGCTCCAACACAGGGCGGTATGAAAAACTGTTTTTT.

V gene TRBV7-2 combines with J gene TRBJ2-1; no reliable D call. Germline CDR1 is SGHTA and CDR2 is FQGNSA. There are 16 residues in the CDR3. V gave up 4 bases and J gave up 0 bases, with 13 bases separating them. CDR3 in amino acids: CASSSRGPNSYNEQFF. CDR3 nucleotides: TGTGCCAGCAGCTCCCGTGGGCCCAACTCCTACAATGAGCAGTTCTTC.

The J gene is TRBJ2-1, the V gene TRBV5-6, with 7 bases that match TRBD2. J gave up 4 bases and V 0 bases, and 7 bases lay outside the gene matches. The length of the CDR3 is 16 residues. The V gene's germline CDR1 is SGHDT and CDR2 YYEEEE. The CDR3 spells CASSLARLAEYNEQFF. CDR3 nucleotides: TGTGCCAGCAGCTTGGCCCGGCTAGCGGAATACAATGAGCAGTTCTTC.

The table lists this clone with a count of one. The chain uses TRBV6-5 and TRBJ2-7; possible D gene TRBD1, 5 bases. The CDR3 is 13 residues long. The V end lost 6 bases, the J end lost 1 base, and 10 bases lay between the germline ends. Germline loops: CDR1 MNHEY, CDR2 SVGAGI. CDR3 sequence: CASRQGPSYEQYF. DNA of the CDR3: TGTGCCAGCAGGCAGGGTCCGTCCTACGAGCAGTACTTC.

This sequence joins TRBV7-2 and TRBJ2-2; D is possibly TRBD1 or TRBD2 (5 bases each). The germline CDR1 and CDR2 sequences are SGHTA and FQGNSA. Trimming removed 5 bases from V and 10 bases from J, with 20 bases in between. This CDR3 has 15 residues. CDR3 loop: CASSRAGTVLAELFF. DNA for the CDR3: TGTGCCAGCAGCAGGGCCGGGACCGTCTTGGCGGAGCTGTTTTTT.

The chain joins TRBV5-1 to TRBJ1-4; 7 bases map to TRBD1. J gave up 0 bases and V 4 bases, and 12 bases lay outside the gene matches. CDR1 is SGHRS, CDR2 YFSETQ, per germline. CDR3 length: 18 residues. The CDR3 spells CASSLEPPGTATNEKLFF. Here the CDR3 DNA reads TGCGCCAGCAGCCTTGAGCCGCCCGGGACAGCAACTAATGAAAAACTGTTTTTT.

Notes on this clone: At one boundary the junction diverges from the germline segment, which might be a read error. The chain links TRBV7-7 to TRBJ2-5; tentatively, D is TRBD1 (6 bases). The V gene's germline CDR1 is SSHAT and CDR2 FNYEAQ (reference sequence). The CDR3 contains 14 residues. The CDR3 region has the DNA TGTGCTAGCAGCTTAGGCAGGGGACAAGAGACCCAGTACTTC. Translation: CASSLGRGQETQYF.

V gene TRBV2 combines with J gene TRBJ2-5; 10 bases map to TRBD1. The V and J ends lost 8 bases and 5 bases, in that order; junction bases with no gene match: 14. Germline values: CDR1 SNHLY, CDR2 FYNNEI. The CDR3 runs to 16 residues. CDR3 nucleotides: TGTGCCAGCCTCGTAGCCCGACAGGGGGCGCGTGAGACCCAGTACTTC. Protein sequence: CASLVARQGARETQYF.

About this clone: Other DNA sequences of this sample code for an identical CDR3. V is TRBV7-8 and J is TRBJ2-7; D is possibly TRBD1 (5 bases). V was cut by 1 base and J by 0 bases, with 10 bases left in between. Germline CDR1 SGHVS, CDR2 FQNEAQ. This CDR3 is 15 amino acids long. The CDR3 is CASSLGGQVSYEQYF. In nucleotides, the CDR3 is TGTGCCAGCAGCTTAGGGGGCCAGGTCTCCTACGAGCAGTACTTC.